The entry below gives a single T cell receptor beta chain sequence along with its context. Its target is unknown. This entry is derived from a study of T cell responses to AZD1222 COVID-19 vaccine. Method: immunoSEQ multiplex PCR; TCRdb's copy keeps in-frame clones and lacks some. This sample has about 150,000 clones, with roughly nine tenths found just once. This CDR3 contains 18 residues. The V gene's germline CDR1 is SGHDT and CDR2 YYEEEE. V gave up 2 bases and J gave up 7 bases; unmatched junction bases: 14. General study findings and limits: Regions left unmutated in variants are reportedly the target of nearly half of spike-specific TCRs. Donors were largely white British and mainly female; clonal diversity was possibly underestimated. Repertoires were obtained solely post-peak T cell response. Two AZD1222 administrations were followed by greater Spike-specific TCR breadth and depth.

The TCR originated in an adult who received the AZD1222 COVID-19 vaccine. The input for sequencing was peripheral blood, taken 28 days after the second AZD1222 dose. This chain links TRBV5-6 with TRBJ2-2; 10 bases line up with TRBD2. The CDR3 nucleotides are TGTGCCAGCAGCTTTAGCGAGAATAGCGGGAGGTTTAACGGGGAGCTGTTTTTT. It is translated as CASSFSENSGRFNGELFF.